This TCR beta chain is from a study of cytomegalovirus exposure and HLA in healthy donors (dated by TCRdb to 2016 to 2017). Regarding the complete study: An earlier analysis of some 600 of the donors reported about 280 Gb of sequence data and 117 million unique TCR beta sequences obtained from around 170 million T cells. An early release covering about 600 HLA-typed donors comprised 250 to 350 gigabases of sequencing data and some 79 million unique TCR sequences. Among the roughly 400 genotyped donors, about 85% belonged to the genetic ancestry cluster associated with self-reported Caucasian donors. The study aimed to test whether cataloging public T cell receptors could reveal signatures of past pathogen exposure. The T cell repertoires of 700 or so subjects were profiled by immunosequencing and related to cytomegalovirus serostatus. Along with the approximately 650-subject first cohort, a separate validation cohort of over 90 different subjects was used. To predict cytomegalovirus infection status, the study brought together high-throughput TCR immunosequencing, statistical association of individual TCRs with disease status, and machine learning. To study patterns of TCR occurrence, a later analysis re-analyzed previously published TCR beta repertoires from around 670 donors and added high-resolution HLA genotyping. The later analysis used no new phenotypic data to find candidate immune exposures, relying instead on TCR beta sequences and their occurrence across donors. An earlier analysis of approximately 500 of the donors applied high-throughput TCR beta sequencing to assess whether each TCR beta V gene segment acted as functional or pseudogenic. Alongside the repertoire data, information on donor age, sex, ethnicity and CMV serostatus was compiled. A later genetic analysis used genome-wide SNP genotypes for about three fifths of the 666 donors, treating that subset as a discovery cohort. Every discovery cohort repertoire had been produced on one sequencing platform. HLA typing included class I and class II loci at four-digit resolution. Typing coverage varied by locus: roughly 620-640 donors for A, B, C, DRB1 and DQB1; more than 500 for DQA1; around 610 for DPA1; roughly 450 for DPB1. Roughly 5 DR-DQ haplotypes were handled as single units for association and clustering, since linkage in the cohort was strong. Across 300 to 500 genotyped donors of the cohort, an average of approximately 200,000 unique TCR beta nucleotide sequences per donor were sequenced, and around 20% of those sequences were non-productive. Broad study findings and their caveats: Because HLA typing was unavailable for some donors at each locus, only the typed subset was used in association tests. This cohort had only TCR beta chains sequenced, and the lack of alpha or paired-chain data limited which features could be detected. A later analysis found that HLA-associated TCR beta chains were more clonally expanded and had lower generation probabilities than equally common non-associated chains. The 87-base-pair reads could not distinguish some IMGT-functional V segments, including TRBV6-2 and TRBV6-3, so those segments were excluded. The sequencing pipeline was judged likely to have produced a cluster of highly shared sequence variants as a technical artifact. Strong co-occurrence of HLA alleles, especially DR and DQ, made assigning TCR associations to individual alleles difficult. A further reported finding was that TCR beta sequences accurately predicted the HLA-A and HLA-B alleles for most subjects in the first cohort. Three of the identified cytomegalovirus-associated TCR beta chains were confirmed in vitro to be specific for cytomegalovirus antigens. Because counts were too low, 15 to 20 rarely observed V segments, including chromosome 9 orphons, were excluded from the earlier analysis of 587 of the donors. For the cohort, immune exposure information was limited to CMV serostatus. In a later analysis, most CMV-associated TCR beta chains were found to appear HLA-restricted, with HLA associations seemingly driven largely by CMV exposure. Across donors, most TCR sequences were observed very rarely, whereas some public TCRs were present in many individuals. According to a later analysis, parvovirus B19, influenza, CMV and Epstein-Barr virus appeared linked to several top co-occurrence clusters. According to a later analysis, TCR association rates differed among HLA loci, with DRB1 alleles showing the most associated TCRs and HLA-C alleles showing the fewest. The classifier was reported to diagnose cytomegalovirus status with high specificity and sensitivity in both the original cohort and the validation cohort. At a false discovery rate of 0.05, a later analysis linked approximately 18,000 TCR beta sequences to specific HLA alleles. Compared with the approximately 710-donor mean, donors in an Asian-associated ancestry cluster had fewer N-insertions in productive TCRs, according to a later genetic analysis. Broadly in line with IMGT annotations, most TCR beta V segments showed up in productive rearrangements about 90% or about 30% of the time in an earlier analysis of approximately 640 of the donors. Linkage disequilibrium might explain the correlated functional status among segregating V segments, but an unknown experimental factor could not be excluded. A later genetic analysis associated a missense DCLRE1C variant with V-gene and J-gene trimming of TCR beta chains, and an independent cohort replicated the association. The study listed 150 to 200 TCR beta chains as associated with cytomegalovirus. Roughly uniform sequencing depth across donors was assumed in presence/absence analyses, although this assumption may not hold. According to the authors, the approach could potentially be generalized to other disease states and immunological phenotypes.

The cohort was made up of roughly 670 healthy bone marrow donors. All cohort members were sampled while nominally healthy, although unrecorded immune exposures were likely present. The donor was CMV seropositive and belonged to the group of 250 to 350 seropositive cohort members. Each donor provided a peripheral blood sample, and peripheral blood mononuclear cells were used for TCR beta sequencing. The Qiagen DNeasy Blood Extraction Kit was used to extract genomic DNA from the blood cell samples. The method behind the library was the immunoSEQ multiplex PCR assay. A mixture of 60 forward primers for TCR Vbeta segments and 13 reverse primers for TCR Jbeta segments was used in the multiplex PCR. A multiplex PCR assay on genomic DNA amplified the CDR3 region of rearranged TCR beta genes. Amplified TCR beta libraries were sequenced as 87-base-pair reads on the Illumina HiSeq System. As for the original processing: Across the roughly 700 repertoires, a later analysis counted tens of millions of unique TCR beta chains, roughly 11 million of which were shared by at least two donors. Raw reads were error-corrected and collapsed into unique sequences by a nearest-neighbor algorithm in which closely related sequences were merged to remove PCR and sequencing errors. CDR3 sequences were aligned to IMGT reference sequences to assign V, D and J gene segments. For a sequence to be retained, at least a six-nucleotide match to both a V gene segment and a J gene segment was required. A rearrangement counted as productive if the CDR3 had no stop codons and remained in frame with V and J, and every other rearrangement counted as non-productive. CDR3 was defined by IMGT convention, running from the second conserved V-encoded cysteine to the conserved J-encoded phenylalanine. The earlier analysis of roughly 590 of the donors excluded sequences that lacked an unambiguous match to a single V gene segment. In an earlier analysis of 500 to 750 of the donors, V segments were called functional above 56.7% productive rearrangements and were called segregating when the between-donor standard deviation exceeded 5%. A statistical classification framework was built for diagnosing cytomegalovirus status from the catalog of TCR beta chain sequences. In a later analysis, V and J genes were assigned by comparing TCR nucleotide sequences against IMGT/GENE-DB human TR gene sequences. In a later analysis, CDR3 sequences and most-parsimonious VDJ recombination scenarios were assigned using the TCRdist pipeline. A later analysis defined each TCR beta chain by its CDR3 amino acid sequence plus V-gene family, and excluded reads lacking a unique V-gene family. To address suspected cross-contamination and a sequencing artifact, a later analysis removed around 590 highly shared, low-generation-probability nucleotide sequences. In a later analysis, a clonal expansion index for each public chain was calculated from normalized within-repertoire ranks of inferred template counts. Generation probabilities in a later analysis came from a VDJ recombination model fitted to out-of-frame rearrangements, and those results were checked against IGoR. In a later analysis, hypergeometric tests were used to score TCR-TCR, TCR-HLA and TCR-CMV co-occurrence, with a repertoire-size bias correction applied to TCR pairs. To estimate false discovery rates, a later analysis permuted the HLA or CMV assignments 20 times. In a later analysis, co-occurring TCRs were grouped with DBSCAN, and TCRdist sequence similarity was added when clustering was performed within HLA-allele-positive subsets. Repertoires with fewer than 30,000 or more than 120,000 public chains, plus five repertoires with anomalous nucleotide sharing, were excluded from co-occurrence clustering. In TCRdb, the immuneACCESS table is reduced to in-frame sequences with V and J assigned. These tables do not hold every clone; where another copy was compared, an unresolved V gene accounts for under half, and the others remain unexplained. For V, J and clone size, that table is used; D and trimming come from the DNA. The sample yields 200,000 or so clones; 78% were counted once. In total, the top ten clones hold about 5.6% of the sample.

Taken from cysteine to phenylalanine, the CDR3 has 15 residues. Just the 45-base CDR3 DNA is kept, in frame starting at base 1. From a lookup of the germline V gene (reference sequence), CDR1 and CDR2 are MNHEY and SMNVEV. Trimming removed 5 bases from V and 4 bases from J, leaving 17 bases between the germline ends. On this clone itself: The clone's antigen remains unknown. Base qualities are not at hand, and no much larger clone is one base apart.

The sequence joins TRBV27 to TRBJ1-1; no D gene call is confident. Sequences were obtained from PBMCs. This clonotype originated in a woman in her 30s in good health and CMV-seropositive. Here the CDR3 is given as CASSPLRRAITEAFF. The bases are TGTGCCAGCAGTCCTTTGCGGAGGGCGATCACTGAAGCTTTCTTT.